This T cell receptor (beta chain) was identified in a study of shared clonotypes between healthy human individuals (TCRdb year 2020). Concerning the study at large: The cohort comprised two women and three men aged 18 to 49 years. Between about 0.85 and 9.5 billion PBMCs per donor were obtained by leukapheresis. To estimate repertoire size and how much clonotype sharing occurs between individuals, the study deeply sequenced the blood TCR repertoires of a handful of healthy adults. Per donor, three plates each were used for CD4 naive and CD4 memory, two for CD8 naive, and one for CD8 memory. To increase sequencing depth and limit assay-specific biases, TCR repertoire library preparation and sequencing were carried out by different laboratories using diverse techniques. General conclusions and limits of the study: Estimated clonotype richness was generally larger for naive than for memory subsets. Sharing across a few donors was observed for about 5% of naive CD4, under 4% of naive CD8, 2.3% of memory CD4, and roughly 0.4% of memory CD8 clonotypes. The small number of donors limited the genetic and exposure-history diversity represented. Compared with non-shared clonotypes, clonotypes shared by all four sorted-subset donors had higher generation probabilities. Based on pairwise subsampling, the degree of clonotype sharing among donors was expected to be affected by sequencing depth. Sampling was restricted to blood, and TCR repertoires in tissues likely differ from the TCR repertoires found in blood. Incomplete sequencing was indicated by rarefaction of sorted-subset datasets, despite the large sequencing depth.

Comments on this clone: No cognate antigen has been identified for it. Base qualities are not provided; no much larger clone lies one nucleotide away.

Germline trimming amounts to 2 bases on V and 3 bases on J, with 3 as the count of junction bases outside the gene matches. The CDR3 spans 15 residues, from the cysteine through the phenylalanine. CDR3 DNA only is kept here, 45 bases in frame from base 1. CDR1 and CDR2, looked up from the germline V gene (reference sequence), are PRHDT and FYEKMQ. CD8 naive samples consisted of CD45RO-negative cells that were positively selected for CCR7, yielding a CD45RA+CCR7+ population without TemRA cells. The donors were healthy, HIV-negative adults with no recently reported acute infections or vaccinations. Only Caucasian adults living in Nashville, Tennessee, USA were represented among the donors. After blood collection by leukapheresis, PBMCs were isolated using Ficoll-Histopaque density gradient centrifugation and then cryopreserved in the vapor phase of liquid nitrogen. Analytical flow cytometry was used to check the purity and quantity of every magnetically sorted T cell population. Genomic DNA was isolated from each sorted fraction and quantified by UV absorbance on a Nanodrop 2000c.

Using the deep immunoSEQ assay, TCR CDR3 regions were amplified from genomic DNA by multiplex PCR. Genomic DNA extracted from each cell subset was distributed evenly over all wells of several immunoSEQ 96-well plates, and each plate served as one replicate. Each replicate PCR for sorted subsets received approximately 220 ng genomic DNA, equal to about 29,000 T cell genomes. Purified libraries were measured with a Qubit 3.0 fluorometer, size-checked on a Bioanalyzer 2100, and measured again with the KAPA Library Quantification kit. Every immunoSEQ 96-well plate was sequenced on a dedicated single-read 150-cycle Illumina NextSeq 550 flow cell. The paper's data handling went like this. Because the immunoSEQ output included only junctional sequences and no quality scores, the filtering could not be the same as the filtering used for full-length reads. To assign V/J genes and CDR3, sequences were annotated against IMGT germline references using PyIR, a Python wrapper for IgBLAST v1.9. Reads were removed for weak V/J assignments (E-value above 1e-6), missing CDR3, stop codons, out-of-frame junctions, or ambiguous translated residues. A V3J clonotype was defined by an identical inferred V gene, J gene, and CDR3 amino acid sequence. Percentage overlap between repertoires was calculated by dividing the number of shared unique clonotypes by the size of the smaller repertoire. Richness of each repertoire was evaluated using RTK rarefaction, the Chao1 estimator, and Recon v2.1 estimates of unobserved clonotypes. For all TCRbeta clonotypes obtained by the gDNA method from several donors, generation probabilities were computed with OLGA. TCRdb mirrors the immuneACCESS table, restricted to in-frame sequences. Some clones are absent from its copies; in checked studies, under half trace to an unresolved V gene, and the reason for the others is unknown. V and J calls and clone size are copied from that table; D and trimming were computed from the DNA. The sample table records some 2 million clones; approximately 95% of these occur just once. The ten largest clonotypes hold about 1.1% of the sample.

Here the chain combines TRBV13 and TRBJ2-2; the junction holds 7 bases that match TRBD2. The sample taken for sequencing was naive CD8+ T cells sorted from blood. The cell subset or site label, as the study defines it: CD45RA+CCR7+. This receptor was identified in a man aged 18 to 35 in good health. In nucleotides, the sequence is TGTGCCAGCAGCTTAAGCGGGGTCCACACCGGGGAGCTGTTTTTT. The resulting protein is CASSLSGVHTGELFF. Outside the CDR3, residues come from the reference TRBV13 and TRBJ2-2 proteins, so the full variable domain is: AAGVIQSPRHLIKEKRETATLKCYPIPRHDTVYWYQQGPGQDPQFLISFYEKMQSDKGSIPDRFSAQQFSDYHSELNMSSLELGDSALYFCASSLSGVHTGELFFGEGSRLTVL.